This TCR beta chain was identified during a study of graft-versus-host responses after intestinal transplantation. Study background: All recipients got anti-thymocyte globulin induction, then tacrolimus and steroids for 3 to 4 years. General study results and limits: GvH clones were identified in recipient marrow, with some first appearing in ileum or blood. Levels of circulating GvH clones at their peak were associated with early post-transplant HvG declines.

With regard to this clone: The antigen is unknown.

Marrow collected post-transplant originated from the posterior iliac crest or another site. This CDR3 is built from 17 residues. Losses at the gene ends were 0 bases for V and 4 bases for J; bases not matched to a gene: 2. Germline V gene data show CDR1 as SGHVS and CDR2 as FNYEAQ. Clones were sequenced by immunoSEQ multiplex PCR, and TCRdb holds only the in-frame ones, with some missing. The data show 65,000 to 85,000 clones, around nine tenths seen once. The clonotype was recovered from a human patient who received an intestinal transplant, so some T cells may come from the graft donor. The sequences come from bone marrow, collected approximately 700 days after intestinal transplantation. The V gene is TRBV7-6, the J gene TRBJ2-5; 16 bases line up with TRBD2. CDR3 in amino acids: CASSLAGLAGGGETQYF. Written as DNA, the CDR3 is TGTGCCAGCAGCTTAGCGGGACTAGCGGGAGGGGGAGAGACCCAGTACTTC. The full variable domain, completed using reference TRBV7-6 and TRBJ2-5, is GAGVSQSPRYKVTKRGQDVALRCDPISGHVSLYWYRQALGQGPEFLTYFNYEAQQDKSGLPNDRFSAERPEGSISTLTIQRTEQRDSAMYRCASSLAGLAGGGETQYFGPGTRLLVL.